This T cell receptor (beta chain) derives from a study of T cell responses to AZD1222 COVID-19 vaccine. Study results and limitations: Donors, mostly white British, included more females; clonal diversity was possibly underestimated. Spike as a whole was targeted by vaccine-associated CD4 TCRs, dominant at 160-218 and 743-854.

This CDR3 region has 16 residues. V gave up 0 bases and J gave up 1 base, with 15 bases separating them. Germline V lookup: CDR1 GTSNPN, CDR2 SVGIG (reference sequence). Sequencing used immunoSEQ multiplex PCR; TCRdb keeps in-frame clones, though not all of them. The sample consists of around 110,000 clones, around 85% of them appearing once. On this clone itself: The antigen is undetermined.

This clonotype was sampled from an adult in good health. The specimen was peripheral blood, collected on day 0 of MenACWY control vaccination. The rearrangement uses TRBV30 and TRBJ1-1; tentative D call: TRBD1 (6 bases). CDR3 in amino acids: CAWSVGGAARNTEAFF. Here the CDR3 DNA reads TGTGCCTGGAGTGTAGGGGGGGCGGCCCGGAACACTGAAGCTTTCTTT.